A selection of T cell receptor beta chains follows, all from one sample in a study of cytomegalovirus exposure and HLA in healthy donors. Assay: immunoSEQ multiplex PCR; the TCRdb copy retains only in-frame clones and omits some. This sample carries 200,000 or so clones, 80% to 90% of them seen once, and the ten largest clones take about 3.1%. The source material was PBMCs. All receptors come from a man aged 25 to 40 in good health and CMV-seronegative. Each CDR3 is given with its conserved first and last residue. Fields, in order: clone size, CDR3 length, V gene, D gene, J gene, CDR3 DNA, CDR3 protein. D genes are given only for firm matches. Size values are once, few and many counts, or a class for expanded clones, and some rows have none.

NA	14	TRBV5-1	NA	TRBJ2-5	TGCGCCAGCAGACCGGGACAAACCCAGGAGACCCAGTACTTC	CASRPGQTQETQYF
NA	15	TRBV7-6	NA	TRBJ2-5	TGTGCCAGCAGCCCCCAGGCCGAGAAGTGGGAGACCCAGTACTTC	CASSPQAEKWETQYF
NA	16	TRBV6-1	TRBD2	TRBJ2-7	TGTGCCAGCAGTGAACCCTCGGGGGGGGGTCGGTACGAGCAGTACTTC	CASSEPSGGGRYEQYF
few	12	TRBV2	TRBD1	TRBJ2-7	TGTGCCAGCAGTGAAGCGCTAGGGACAGTGTACTTC	CASSEALGTVYF
NA	14	TRBV11-1	TRBD2	TRBJ2-3	TGTGCCAGCAGCTATACTAGCGGAGCAGATACGCAGTATTTT	CASSYTSGADTQYF
NA	13	TRBV2	NA	TRBJ2-1	TGTGCCAGCAGCATGGGGGCATACAATGAGCAGTTCTTC	CASSMGAYNEQFF
NA	14	TRBV28	NA	TRBJ1-4	TGTGCCAGCAGTCCCTTAGAGTCGGATGAAAAACTGTTTTTT	CASSPLESDEKLFF
NA	16	TRBV5-6	NA	TRBJ2-7	TGTGCCAGCAGCTTACTACAGAGGGGGGGGTCCTACGAGCAGTACTTC	CASSLLQRGGSYEQYF
NA	16	TRBV5-1	TRBD2	TRBJ2-5	TGCGCCAGCAGCTTCGGTTCGGCTAGCGGGGTTGGGACCCAGTACTTC	CASSFGSASGVGTQYF
NA	18	TRBV7-8	NA	TRBJ2-1	TGTGCCAGCAGCTTCCCCAGTGGAGGATGGGTAGCCTACAATGAGCAGTTCTTC	CASSFPSGGWVAYNEQFF
NA	14	TRBV5-1	TRBD1	TRBJ1-1	TGCGCCAGCAGCTTGGCCCTAGGGCAGGGGGGAGCTTTCTTT	CASSLALGQGGAFF
few	11	TRBV15	NA	TRBJ1-1	TGTGCCACCAGCGACTACCTTGGAGCTTTCTTT	CATSDYLGAFF
once	11	TRBV21-1	NA	TRBJ1-2	TGTGCCAGCAGTATCCGAGGTGGCTACACCTTC	CASSIRGGYTF
few	14	TRBV6-5	TRBD1	TRBJ2-5	TGTGCCAGCAGTCCCCGGGACAGGGAAGAGACCCAGTACTTC	CASSPRDREETQYF
few	18	TRBV25-1	TRBD1	TRBJ1-3	TGTGCCAGCAGTGAATATGGGACAGGACCGTCCTCTGGAAACACCATATATTTT	CASSEYGTGPSSGNTIYF
NA	11	TRBV7-9	NA	TRBJ2-7	TGTGCCAGCCGCGGGGCTCGAGAGCAGTACTTC	CASRGAREQYF
once	18	TRBV7-2	NA	TRBJ1-2	TGTGCCGGCAGCTTAGAGGGGCCATCAGGGCTGGGAATATATGGCTACACCTTC	CAGSLEGPSGLGIYGYTF
NA	14	TRBV5-5	TRBD1	TRBJ1-2	TGTGCCAGCAGCTTGGCCGTCGACAGGGATGGCTACACCTTC	CASSLAVDRDGYTF
few	14	TRBV29-1	NA	TRBJ2-5	TGCAGCGTTGACCATCACGCAAAGCCCGAGACCCAGTACTTC	CSVDHHAKPETQYF
few	15	TRBV6-1	NA	TRBJ1-2	TGTGCCAGCAGTGAATACGGGTGGCAGCGCTATGGCTACACCTTC	CASSEYGWQRYGYTF
NA	15	TRBV2	NA	TRBJ2-5	TGTGCCAGCAAGACTCAGGCAGGGCGCCAAGAGACCCAGTACTTC	CASKTQAGRQETQYF
NA	13	TRBV7-7	TRBD1	TRBJ2-5	TGTGCTAGCAGCTTAGACAGGGTAGGGACCCAGTACTTC	CASSLDRVGTQYF
once	16	TRBV7-2	TRBD1	TRBJ2-4	TGTGCCAGCAGCTACACAGGGGTTGGGGCCAAAAACATTCAGTACTTC	CASSYTGVGAKNIQYF